This T cell receptor beta chain was retrieved from a study of CD8 T cells in Susac syndrome. The authors reverse transcribed about 0.45 to 1 ug RNA with random hexamers. Amplification of the TCR beta CDR3 was carried out by immunoSEQ multiplex PCR, which spanned a total of 54 Vbeta and 13 Jbeta segments. Each CDR3 protein is one row after TCRdb ran MiXCR on the immunoSEQ multiplex PCR reads. The data hold about 400,000 distinct CDR3 sequences, with more than 80% observed a single time. High-throughput TCR beta sequencing covered peripheral CD8+ and CD4+ T cells. FACS was used to enrich TEMRA cells, whereas the CD8+ and CD4+ T cells were obtained by negative isolation. This receptor was obtained from a human donor with multiple sclerosis. Sequenced material: CD8+ T cells from PBMCs.

This chain's CDR3 is CASSLSVGISYEQYF. The CDR3 DNA sequence: TGTGCCAGCAGTTTAAGTGTCGGAATCTCCTACGAGCAGTACTTC. The chain carries TRBV27 and TRBJ2-7, with D uncertain. Trimming removed 2 bases at V and 0 bases at J, with 11 bases between. This CDR3 region has 15 residues. Per the germline V gene, CDR1 is MNHEY and CDR2 is SMNVEV (reference sequence).